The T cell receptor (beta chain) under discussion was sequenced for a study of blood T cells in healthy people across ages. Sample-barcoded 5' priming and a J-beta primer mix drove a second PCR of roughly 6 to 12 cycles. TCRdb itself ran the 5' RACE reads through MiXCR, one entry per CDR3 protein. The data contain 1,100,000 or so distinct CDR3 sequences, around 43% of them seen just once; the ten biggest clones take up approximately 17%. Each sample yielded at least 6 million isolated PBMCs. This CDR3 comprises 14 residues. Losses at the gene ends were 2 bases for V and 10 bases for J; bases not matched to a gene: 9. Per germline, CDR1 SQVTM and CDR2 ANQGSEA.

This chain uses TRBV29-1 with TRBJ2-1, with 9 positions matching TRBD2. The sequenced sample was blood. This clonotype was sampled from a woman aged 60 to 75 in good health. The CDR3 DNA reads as TGCAGCGTTGAATTGACTAGCGGAGCCTACGAGCAGTTCTTC. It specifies CSVELTSGAYEQFF.